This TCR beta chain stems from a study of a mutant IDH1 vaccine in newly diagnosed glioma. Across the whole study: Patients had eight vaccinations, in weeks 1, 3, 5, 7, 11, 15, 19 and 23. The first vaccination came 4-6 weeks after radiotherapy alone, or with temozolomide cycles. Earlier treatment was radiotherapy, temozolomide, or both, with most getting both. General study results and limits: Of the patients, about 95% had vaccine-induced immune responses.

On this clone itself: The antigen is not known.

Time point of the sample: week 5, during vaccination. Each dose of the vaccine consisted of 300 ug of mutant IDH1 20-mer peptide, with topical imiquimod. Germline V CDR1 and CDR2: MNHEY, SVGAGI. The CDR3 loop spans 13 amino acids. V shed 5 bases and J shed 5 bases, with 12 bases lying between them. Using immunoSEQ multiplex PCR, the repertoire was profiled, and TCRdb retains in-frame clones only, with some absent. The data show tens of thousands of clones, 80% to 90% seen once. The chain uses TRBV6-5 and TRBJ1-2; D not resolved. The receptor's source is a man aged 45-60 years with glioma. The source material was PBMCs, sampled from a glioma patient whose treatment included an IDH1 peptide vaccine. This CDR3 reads CASSGGLAYGYTF. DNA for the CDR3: TGTGCCAGCAGTGGCGGGTTGGCGTATGGCTACACCTTC.